This T cell receptor beta chain was sequenced during a study of control samples from healthy donors and cancer patients. Trimming removed 4 bases from V and 8 bases from J, with 13 bases in between. The germline CDR1 and CDR2 sequences are SGHRS and YFSETQ. The CDR3 runs 13 residues. This clone was seen a handful of times. This table comes from immunoSEQ multiplex PCR, and its TCRdb copy is limited to in-frame clones, with some not included. The data show 70,000 to 100,000 clones, around 92% seen once. The gene calls are TRBV5-1 and TRBJ2-4, with D possibly being TRBD1 or TRBD2 (7 bases each). The sequencing sample was made of blood. The receptor was derived from a man over 45 in good health. The CDR3 nucleotides read TGCGCCAGCAGCCCAGGGGGAGGGGACATTCAGTACTTC. This codes for CASSPGGGDIQYF. Supplemented by reference TRBV5-1 and TRBJ2-4, the full variable domain reads KAGVTQTPRYLIKTRGQQVTLSCSPISGHRSVSWYQQTPGQGLQFLFEYFSETQRNKGNFPGRFSGRQFSNSRSEMNVSTLELGDSALYLCASSPGGGDIQYFGAGTRLSVL.